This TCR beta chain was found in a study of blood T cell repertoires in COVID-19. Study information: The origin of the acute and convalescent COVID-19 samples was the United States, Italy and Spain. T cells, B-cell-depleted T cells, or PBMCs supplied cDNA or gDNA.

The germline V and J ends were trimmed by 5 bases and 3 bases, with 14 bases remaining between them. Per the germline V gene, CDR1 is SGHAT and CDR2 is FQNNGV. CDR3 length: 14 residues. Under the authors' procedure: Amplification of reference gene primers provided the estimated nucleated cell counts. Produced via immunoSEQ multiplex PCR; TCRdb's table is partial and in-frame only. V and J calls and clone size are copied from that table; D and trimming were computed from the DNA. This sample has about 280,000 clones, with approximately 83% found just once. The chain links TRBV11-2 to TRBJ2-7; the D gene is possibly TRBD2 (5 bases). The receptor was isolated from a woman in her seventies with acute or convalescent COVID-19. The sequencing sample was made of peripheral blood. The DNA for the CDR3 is TGTGCCAGCAGCCCGCGCCGGGGTTACTACGAGCAGTACTTC. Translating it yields CASSPRRGYYEQYF.